The rows below give T cell receptor beta chains drawn from one sample of a study of T cell responses to AZD1222 COVID-19 vaccine. Data came from immunoSEQ multiplex PCR; TCRdb stores just in-frame clones and leaves some out. The sample holds around 50,000 clones, about 86% seen once. Sequencing used peripheral blood, obtained on day 0 of AZD1222 vaccination. These receptors were collected from an adult in good health. Both conserved end residues are part of each CDR3. Each record gives: D gene, J gene, V gene, clone size, CDR3 protein, CDR3 DNA. The D gene is left open where the match is weak. Rows may omit the clone size; those that give it use once, few, many or a size class.

D: TRBD2
J: TRBJ2-7
V: TRBV2
size: NA
CDR3: CASSNHFRGLASHEQYF
DNA: TGTGCCAGCAGTAACCATTTTAGGGGACTAGCATCCCACGAGCAGTACTTC

D: NA
J: TRBJ1-1
V: TRBV4-2
size: NA
CDR3: CASSQTVALDTEAFF
DNA: TGTGCCAGCAGCCAAACCGTGGCGCTCGACACTGAAGCTTTCTTT

D: TRBD2
J: TRBJ2-5
V: TRBV7-2
size: once
CDR3: CASSISSGRLETQYF
DNA: TGTGCCAGCAGCATTTCTAGCGGGAGGTTGGAGACCCAGTACTTC

D: NA
J: TRBJ1-1
V: TRBV6-5
size: few
CDR3: CASSPWGGANTEAFF
DNA: TGTGCCAGCAGTCCCTGGGGGGGCGCGAACACTGAAGCTTTCTTT

D: NA
J: TRBJ2-5
V: TRBV7-2
size: few
CDR3: CASSLVSQREETQYF
DNA: TGTGCCAGCAGCTTAGTTAGCCAGCGGGAAGAGACCCAGTACTTC

D: TRBD2
J: TRBJ2-7
V: TRBV7-2
size: NA
CDR3: CASSPGWLAGDRVEQYF
DNA: TGTGCCAGCAGCCCGGGTTGGCTAGCGGGAGACCGGGTCGAGCAGTACTTC

D: NA
J: TRBJ1-1
V: TRBV19
size: NA
CDR3: CASSMWGGTEAFF
DNA: TGTGCCAGTAGTATGTGGGGGGGCACTGAAGCTTTCTTT

D: NA
J: TRBJ2-5
V: TRBV3-1/TRBV3-2
size: NA
CDR3: CASSQIGWDQEETQYF
DNA: TGTGCCAGCAGCCAAATTGGATGGGACCAAGAAGAGACCCAGTACTTC

D: NA
J: TRBJ2-7
V: TRBV4-2
size: NA
CDR3: CASSQDRDSSYEQYF
DNA: TGTGCCAGCAGCCAAGATCGGGACTCCTCCTACGAGCAGTACTTC

D: NA
J: TRBJ1-2
V: TRBV7-2
size: NA
CDR3: CASTGQIIYGYTF
DNA: TGTGCCTCCACCGGGCAGATTATCTATGGCTACACCTTC

D: TRBD1
J: TRBJ1-2
V: TRBV6-5
size: NA
CDR3: CASSSWTGGEAFGYTF
DNA: TGTGCCAGCAGTTCCTGGACAGGGGGCGAAGCTTTCGGCTACACCTTC

D: NA
J: TRBJ2-1
V: TRBV27
size: NA
CDR3: CASSSPLATRINEQFF
DNA: TGTGCCAGCAGCTCACCTCTAGCAACTAGGATCAATGAGCAGTTCTTC

D: TRBD1
J: TRBJ1-2
V: TRBV7-3
size: NA
CDR3: CASSRQGGQGYGYTF
DNA: TGTGCCAGCAGCCGCCAAGGTGGACAGGGCTATGGCTACACCTTC

D: NA
J: TRBJ1-1
V: TRBV7-9
size: NA
CDR3: CASSRQMNTEAFF
DNA: TGTGCCAGCAGCCGTCAAATGAACACTGAAGCTTTCTTT

D: NA
J: TRBJ1-2
V: TRBV18
size: NA
CDR3: CASSPQDGGGYGYTF
DNA: TGTGCCAGCTCACCGCAAGACGGGGGAGGCTATGGCTACACCTTC

D: NA
J: TRBJ2-1
V: TRBV7-6
size: NA
CDR3: CASSLAAGRSYNEQFF
DNA: TGTGCCAGCAGCTTAGCCGCGGGCCGGAGTTACAATGAGCAGTTCTTC

D: TRBD2
J: TRBJ2-7
V: TRBV28
size: NA
CDR3: CASSLYSGIAYEQYF
DNA: TGTGCCAGCAGTTTATACAGCGGGATAGCCTACGAGCAGTACTTC

D: NA
J: TRBJ2-7
V: TRBV9
size: NA
CDR3: CASSVGEGGIICGIYEQYF
DNA: TGTGCCAGCAGCGTAGGAGAGGGGGGTATAATCTGTGGGATCTACGAGCAGTACTTC

D: TRBD2
J: TRBJ2-1
V: TRBV7-3
size: NA
CDR3: CASSPPPTSGSHNEQFF
DNA: TGTGCCAGCAGCCCACCACCGACTAGCGGGAGCCACAATGAGCAGTTCTTC

D: TRBD1
J: TRBJ1-1
V: TRBV27
size: once
CDR3: CASSSGQGNTEAFF
DNA: TGTGCCAGCAGTAGCGGACAGGGGAACACTGAAGCTTTCTTT

D: TRBD2
J: TRBJ2-1
V: TRBV5-4
size: NA
CDR3: CASSSPLAEYNEQFF
DNA: TGTGCCAGCTCCTCGCCGCTAGCGGAGTACAATGAGCAGTTCTTC

D: NA
J: TRBJ2-1
V: TRBV27
size: few
CDR3: CASSLSPGLKGYGFF
DNA: TGTGCCAGCAGTTTATCACCCGGGTTGAAAGGCTATGGGTTCTTC

D: NA
J: TRBJ1-1
V: TRBV10-3
size: NA
CDR3: CANSEGGRSSDTEAFF
DNA: TGTGCCAACTCCGAGGGGGGGCGGAGTTCGGACACTGAAGCTTTCTTT

D: TRBD1
J: TRBJ1-1
V: TRBV7-9
size: NA
CDR3: CASSPRQGANTEAFF
DNA: TGTGCCAGCAGCCCACGACAGGGCGCGAACACTGAAGCTTTCTTT

D: NA
J: TRBJ2-2
V: TRBV2
size: few
CDR3: CASSEIDSSSGELFF
DNA: TGTGCCAGCAGCGAAATCGACTCCTCATCCGGGGAGCTGTTTTTT

D: TRBD1
J: TRBJ1-5
V: TRBV19
size: NA
CDR3: CASSTGQGGDSNQPQHF
DNA: TGTGCCAGTAGTACCGGACAGGGTGGGGATAGCAATCAGCCCCAGCATTTT

D: TRBD1
J: TRBJ1-1
V: TRBV7-2
size: NA
CDR3: CASSLVGTGVNTEAFF
DNA: TGTGCCAGCAGCTTAGTGGGGACAGGGGTGAACACTGAAGCTTTCTTT

D: NA
J: TRBJ1-1
V: TRBV2
size: NA
CDR3: CASSNRAITEAFF
DNA: TGTGCCAGCAGTAACAGGGCAATTACTGAAGCTTTCTTT

D: TRBD1
J: TRBJ2-7
V: TRBV15
size: NA
CDR3: CATSSEYPGQGLYEQYF
DNA: TGTGCCACCAGCAGCGAGTATCCGGGACAGGGGTTATACGAGCAGTACTTC

D: NA
J: TRBJ1-4
V: TRBV28
size: NA
CDR3: CASRTTGFNEKLFF
DNA: TGTGCCAGCAGAACCACAGGGTTTAATGAAAAACTGTTTTTT

D: NA
J: TRBJ2-5
V: TRBV12-3/TRBV12-4
size: NA
CDR3: CASSVHGQETQYF
DNA: TGTGCCAGCAGCGTCCACGGCCAAGAGACCCAGTACTTC

D: NA
J: TRBJ2-7
V: TRBV7-3
size: NA
CDR3: CASTHIDRDIRSAYYEQYF
DNA: TGTGCCAGCACACACATAGATAGGGACATCCGAAGCGCCTACTACGAGCAGTACTTC

D: NA
J: TRBJ1-5
V: TRBV28
size: NA
CDR3: CASSLWGQPQHF
DNA: TGTGCCAGCAGTTTATGGGGGCAGCCCCAGCATTTT

D: NA
J: TRBJ1-1
V: TRBV7-9
size: NA
CDR3: CASSQSSNTEAFF
DNA: TGTGCCAGCAGTCAATCATCGAACACTGAAGCTTTCTTT

D: TRBD1
J: TRBJ1-4
V: TRBV5-6
size: NA
CDR3: CASSGTGLWTNEKLFF
DNA: TGTGCCAGCAGCGGGACAGGGTTGTGGACTAATGAAAAACTGTTTTTT

D: NA
J: TRBJ2-5
V: TRBV27
size: NA
CDR3: CASSPRTSRQTQYF
DNA: TGTGCCAGCAGTCCCAGGACATCTCGGCAGACCCAGTACTTC

D: NA
J: TRBJ2-2
V: TRBV6-1
size: NA
CDR3: CASSVQGESNTGELFF
DNA: TGTGCCAGCAGTGTGCAAGGGGAGTCGAACACCGGGGAGCTGTTTTTT

D: NA
J: TRBJ2-7
V: TRBV19
size: NA
CDR3: CASSPPGDEQYF
DNA: TGTGCCAGTAGTCCGCCGGGGGACGAGCAGTACTTC

D: TRBD1
J: TRBJ2-3
V: TRBV5-1
size: NA
CDR3: CASSLRQGETDTQYF
DNA: TGCGCCAGCAGCTTGCGACAGGGAGAAACAGATACGCAGTATTTT

D: NA
J: TRBJ2-1
V: TRBV27
size: NA
CDR3: CASSLTGSSYNEQFF
DNA: TGTGCCAGCAGTTTAACAGGGAGCTCCTACAATGAGCAGTTCTTC

D: NA
J: TRBJ2-1
V: TRBV4-2
size: few
CDR3: CASSQDEEGGNEQFF
DNA: TGTGCCAGCAGCCAAGATGAGGAGGGGGGGAATGAGCAGTTCTTC

D: TRBD1
J: TRBJ2-5
V: TRBV29-1
size: few
CDR3: CSVLGQGGGETQYF
DNA: TGCAGCGTCCTAGGACAGGGAGGAGGGGAGACCCAGTACTTC

D: TRBD2
J: TRBJ2-5
V: TRBV19
size: NA
CDR3: CASSIGLAGGRETQYF
DNA: TGTGCCAGTAGTATAGGACTAGCGGGAGGACGGGAGACCCAGTACTTC

D: TRBD1
J: TRBJ2-1
V: TRBV5-1
size: few
CDR3: CASSTGQVIDNEQFF
DNA: TGCGCCAGCAGCACGGGACAGGTAATTGACAATGAGCAGTTCTTC

D: TRBD2
J: TRBJ2-7
V: TRBV28
size: NA
CDR3: CASSSTGLGITYEQYF
DNA: TGTGCCAGCAGCTCTACTGGACTAGGAATTACATACGAGCAGTACTTC

D: TRBD1
J: TRBJ2-7
V: TRBV4-3
size: NA
CDR3: CASSQNSRPGQGGYEQYF
DNA: TGCGCCAGCAGCCAAAACTCCAGACCGGGACAGGGTGGCTACGAGCAGTACTTC

D: NA
J: TRBJ1-4
V: TRBV3-1/TRBV3-2
size: NA
CDR3: CASSQDGQGTAFF
DNA: TGTGCCAGCAGCCAAGACGGGCAGGGGACCGCGTTTTTT

D: TRBD1
J: TRBJ1-5
V: TRBV7-9
size: few
CDR3: CASTRVGTGGSQPQHF
DNA: TGTGCCAGCACCCGTGTCGGGACAGGGGGTAGTCAGCCCCAGCATTTT

D: NA
J: TRBJ1-5
V: TRBV2
size: once
CDR3: CASSEVPNPQHF
DNA: TGTGCCAGCAGTGAAGTACCCAACCCCCAGCATTTT

D: TRBD1
J: TRBJ1-2
V: TRBV10-3
size: NA
CDR3: CALSVGQGDGYTF
DNA: TGTGCCTTGAGTGTAGGACAGGGTGATGGCTACACCTTC

D: TRBD2
J: TRBJ2-2
V: TRBV7-3
size: NA
CDR3: CASSLTTSPNTGELFF
DNA: TGTGCCAGCAGCTTAACGACTAGCCCGAACACCGGGGAGCTGTTTTTT

D: NA
J: TRBJ2-5
V: TRBV3-1/TRBV3-2
size: once
CDR3: CASSQALLEETQYF
DNA: TGTGCCAGCAGCCAAGCTTTGCTGGAAGAGACCCAGTACTTC

D: TRBD1
J: TRBJ1-1
V: TRBV4-2
size: NA
CDR3: CASSQAGQVWTEAFF
DNA: TGTGCCAGCAGCCAAGCTGGACAGGTCTGGACTGAAGCTTTCTTT

D: TRBD1
J: TRBJ2-7
V: TRBV6-4
size: few
CDR3: CASSDSDRGEQYF
DNA: TGTGCCAGCAGTGACTCGGACAGGGGCGAGCAGTACTTC

D: TRBD2
J: TRBJ2-1
V: TRBV14
size: NA
CDR3: CATEGGSGRLREQFF
DNA: TGTGCCACCGAGGGGGGTAGCGGGAGGTTGCGTGAGCAGTTCTTC

D: NA
J: TRBJ1-1
V: TRBV5-1
size: NA
CDR3: CASSSGNTEAFF
DNA: TGCGCCAGTAGTAGTGGAAACACTGAAGCTTTCTTT

D: NA
J: TRBJ2-3
V: TRBV14
size: NA
CDR3: CASSQMSTDTQYF
DNA: TGTGCCAGCAGCCAAATGTCGACAGATACGCAGTATTTT

D: NA
J: TRBJ1-2
V: TRBV4-1
size: NA
CDR3: CASSQGTNNYGYTF
DNA: TGCGCCAGCAGCCAAGGGACAAACAACTATGGCTACACCTTC

D: TRBD1
J: TRBJ1-6
V: TRBV4-2
size: NA
CDR3: CASSPRTGSGDSPLHF
DNA: TGTGCCAGCAGCCCCAGGACAGGGTCTGGGGATTCACCCCTCCACTTT